Presented here are 11 T cell receptor beta chains from one specimen sequenced in a study of T cells after yellow fever vaccination. Each CDR3 protein gets one entry after TCRdb re-called the 5' RACE reads with MiXCR. The sample shows roughly 170,000 distinct CDR3 sequences, around 9.3% of them seen only once. The sample here was CD8+ T cells sorted from PBMCs, taken 45 days after the yellow fever booster vaccination. These receptors were obtained from a man younger than 35 who received the YFV17D yellow fever vaccine.

J is TRBJ1-1 and V is TRBV6-2 or TRBV6-3, with 12 bases that match TRBD1. The CDR3 is 19 residues long. Germline CDR1 reads MNHEY; CDR2 reads SVGEGT. J lost 0 bases, V lost 6 bases, and 14 bases had no gene match. CDR3 nucleotide sequence: TGTGCCAGCAGATCCCATGGGACAGGGGGCCAGGGAATGAACACTGAAGCTTTCTTT. It encodes CASRSHGTGGQGMNTEAFF.

This clonotype showed up many times. The rearrangement joins TRBV4-3 to TRBJ2-2; D perhaps matches TRBD1 (6 bases). There are 16 residues in the CDR3. Germline V gene lookup returns CDR1 LGHNA and CDR2 YSLEER. Trimming stripped 5 bases from V and 3 bases from J, with 16 bases between. The CDR3 spells CASSRGPGADTGELFF. The CDR3 DNA sequence: TGCGCCAGCAGCAGGGGTCCAGGGGCGGACACCGGGGAGCTGTTTTTT.

Points on this clonotype: A read error may account for a junction end that differs from germline. The chain combines TRBV6-4 with TRBJ2-1; possible D gene TRBD2, 6 bases. Looked up from germline, CDR1 is MRHNA and CDR2 is SNTAGT. CDR3 size: 13 residues. The CDR3 DNA is TGTGCCAGCAGTGAACCCCGGTTAGCGGAGAAGGTCTTC. Protein product: CASSEPRLAEKVF.

The rearrangement links TRBV30 to TRBJ2-7, with no clear D. The DNA matches TRBJ2-5 better at its end, which makes the J call doubtful. Germline CDR1 is GTSNPN and CDR2 is SVGIG (reference sequence). The CDR3 runs 13 residues. The CDR3 coding sequence is TGTGCCTGGAGTGTATTCGGTGAAGAGACCCAGTACTTC. It encodes CAWSVFGEETQYF.

This clonotype was recorded many times. The J gene is TRBJ2-7, the V gene TRBV19; unclear D gene. Germline CDR1 and CDR2: LNHDA and SQIVND (reference sequence). The CDR3 is made up of 13 amino acids. The ends were cut back, 3 bases at V and 0 bases at J, with 6 bases in the middle. The CDR3 is CASSIDGSYEQYF. CDR3 sequence (DNA): TGTGCCAGTAGTATTGACGGCTCCTACGAGCAGTACTTC.

The J gene is TRBJ2-2, the V gene TRBV7-3, with 11 bases identical to TRBD2. The CDR3 is 16 amino acids. V was pared by 5 bases and J by 7 bases, with 9 bases of the junction left unmatched. The germline V gene has CDR1 SGHTA and CDR2 FQGTGA. DNA for the CDR3: TGTGCCAGCAGCCCACCCCCGGGACTAGCGGACGGGGAGCTGTTTTTT. Protein product: CASSPPPGLADGELFF.

The genes are TRBV4-2 and TRBJ2-7; no definite D call. The CDR3 contains 14 residues. Germline V gene data show CDR1 as LGHNA and CDR2 as YNFKEQ. V lost 3 bases and J 4 bases, leaving 13 bases between the germline ends. The CDR3 nucleotides read TGTGCCAGCAGCCAGGGTGGTACAAGGTACGAGCAGTACTTC. This translates into CASSQGGTRYEQYF.

This chain uses TRBV6-4 with TRBJ1-6; D unresolved. CDR3 length: 14 residues. V lost 3 bases to trimming and J lost 10 bases, with 13 bases between them. CDR1 is MRHNA and CDR2 is SNTAGT in the germline V gene. Written as DNA, the CDR3 is TGTGCCAGCAGTGAAGACCGAGGGTACTCACCCCTCCACTTT. Its protein is CASSEDRGYSPLHF.

This clonotype came up a few times. This chain joins TRBV20-1 and TRBJ2-7; 9 nucleotides match TRBD1. The J segment lost 5 bases and the V segment lost 7 bases, leaving 15 bases of the junction unmatched. The CDR3 loop spans 15 amino acids. Germline CDR1 is DFQATT and CDR2 is SNEGSKA (reference sequence). For the CDR3, the DNA is TGCAGTGAAACCAGACACTACCACAGGGGGCACGAGCAGTACGTC. This gives the protein CSETRHYHRGHEQYV.

This clonotype appeared a few times. The chain carries TRBV7-2 and TRBJ2-7, with 8 nucleotides matching TRBD1. Germline-derived CDR1 and CDR2 are SGHTA and FQGNSA. The CDR3 length is 15 residues. The junction had 10 bases not matched to a gene; V was cut back by 5 bases and J by 4 bases. CDR3 bases: TGTGCCAGCAGCGAAGACAGGGGATTCTTTTACGAGCAGTACTTC. This codes for CASSEDRGFFYEQYF. Using reference TRBV7-2 and TRBJ2-7 for the parts outside the CDR3, the full variable domain is GAGVSQSPSNKVTEKGKDVELRCDPISGHTALYWYRQSLGQGLEFLIYFQGNSAPDKSGLPSDRFSAERTGGSVSTLTIQRTQQEDSAVYLCASSEDRGFFYEQYFGPGTRLTVT.

V gene TRBV6-5 combines with J gene TRBJ2-7; D not certain. CDR1 is MNHEY and CDR2 is SVGAGI in the germline V gene. This CDR3 has 15 residues. The ends were cut back, 2 bases at V and 2 bases at J, with 13 bases in the middle. The CDR3 sequence is CASSYGSRGPYEQYF. Written as DNA, the CDR3 is TGTGCCAGCAGTTACGGTAGTCGAGGCCCCTACGAGCAGTACTTC.